This entry is about one T cell receptor beta chain. Repertoires were generated with immunoSEQ multiplex PCR, while TCRdb's copy carries only in-frame clones and drops some. The sample holds around 1.9 million clones, around 95% seen once. The sample is drawn from a study of shared clonotypes between healthy human individuals. Selected positively for CCR7 and CD45RO-negative, naive CD8 cells excluded terminally differentiated effector memory CD45RA+ cells. The sequence was collected from a man younger than 35 in good health. Some clones in this sample may be carry-over from other donors' samples. Sequencing was done on a sample of naive CD8+ T cells from PBMCs.

The CDR3 sequence is CAIRGLANTEAFF. The CDR3 DNA follows: TGTGCCATTCGGGGGCTGGCGAACACTGAAGCTTTCTTT. The genes are TRBV6-6 and TRBJ1-1, with D tentatively TRBD1 (6 bases). Germline CDR1 MNHNY, CDR2 SVGAGI (reference sequence). V gave up 10 bases and J gave up 1 base, with 13 bases separating them. The CDR3 has 13 amino acids.